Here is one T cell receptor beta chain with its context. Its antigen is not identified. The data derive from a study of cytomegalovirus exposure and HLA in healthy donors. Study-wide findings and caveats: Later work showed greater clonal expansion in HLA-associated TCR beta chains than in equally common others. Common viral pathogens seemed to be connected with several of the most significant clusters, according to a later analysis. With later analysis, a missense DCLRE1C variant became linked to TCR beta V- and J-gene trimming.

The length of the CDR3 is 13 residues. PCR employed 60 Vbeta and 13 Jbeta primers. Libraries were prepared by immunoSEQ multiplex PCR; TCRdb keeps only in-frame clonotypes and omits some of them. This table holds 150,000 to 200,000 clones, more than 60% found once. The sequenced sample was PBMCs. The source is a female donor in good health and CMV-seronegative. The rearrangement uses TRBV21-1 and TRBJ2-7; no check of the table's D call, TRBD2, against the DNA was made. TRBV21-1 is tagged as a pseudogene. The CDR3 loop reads CASSRVREVEQYF. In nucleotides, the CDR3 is TGTGCCAGCAGCAGGGTTAGAGAGGTCGAGCAGTACTTC.